This T cell receptor beta chain was identified during a study of blood T cell repertoires in COVID-19. Data came from immunoSEQ multiplex PCR; TCRdb stores just in-frame clones and leaves some out. The data contain around 200,000 clones, about four fifths of them singletons. The CDR3 length is 16 residues. The V segment lost 1 base and the J segment 4 bases; nucleotides outside the gene matches: 6. Germline CDR1 reads SGHTA; CDR2 reads FQGNSA. Sequenced input: peripheral blood. The receptor comes from a woman of 80 years or more with acute or convalescent COVID-19. This rearrangement joins TRBV7-2 to TRBJ2-5; TRBD2 matches at 10 bases. CDR3 bases: TGTGCCAGCAGCTTAGTGTCTAGCGGGGGACGAGAGACCCAGTACTTC. It encodes CASSLVSSGGRETQYF.